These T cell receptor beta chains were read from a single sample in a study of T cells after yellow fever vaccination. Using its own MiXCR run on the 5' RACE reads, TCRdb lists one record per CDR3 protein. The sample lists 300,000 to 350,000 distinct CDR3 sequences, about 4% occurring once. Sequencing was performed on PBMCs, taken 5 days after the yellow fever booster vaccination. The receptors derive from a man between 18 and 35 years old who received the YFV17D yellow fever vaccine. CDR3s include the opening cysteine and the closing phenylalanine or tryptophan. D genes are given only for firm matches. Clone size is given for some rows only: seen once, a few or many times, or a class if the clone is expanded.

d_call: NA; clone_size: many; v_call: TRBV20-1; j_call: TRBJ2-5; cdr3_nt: TGCAGTGCCGGGGCGGAGAGGGGAGCTTACCAAGAGACCCAGTACTTC; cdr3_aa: CSAGAERGAYQETQYF
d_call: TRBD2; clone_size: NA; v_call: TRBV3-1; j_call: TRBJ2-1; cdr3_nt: TGTGCCAGCAGCCACAGCGGGACTGAGTTTCGGTTCTTC; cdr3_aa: CASSHSGTEFRFF
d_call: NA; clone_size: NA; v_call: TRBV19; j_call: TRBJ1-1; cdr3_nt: TGTGCCAGTAGTATACTTAGTCGGAGTCCCTACACTGAAGCTTTCTTT; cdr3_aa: CASSILSRSPYTEAFF
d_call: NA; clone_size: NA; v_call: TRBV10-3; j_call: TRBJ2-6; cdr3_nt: TGTGCCATCCTGAAGGGTCCTGGGGCCAACGTCCTGACTTTC; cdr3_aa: CAILKGPGANVLTF
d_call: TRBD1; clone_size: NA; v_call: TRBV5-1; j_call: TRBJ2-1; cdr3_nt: TGCGCCAGCAGCTTCGACAGGGTTAATGAGCAGTTCTTC; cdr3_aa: CASSFDRVNEQFF
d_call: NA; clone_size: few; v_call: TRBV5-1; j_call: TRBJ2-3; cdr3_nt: TGCGCCAGCAGCTTGGAGCGGGCAGTCTCGAAGACAGATACGCAGTATTTT; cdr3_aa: CASSLERAVSKTDTQYF
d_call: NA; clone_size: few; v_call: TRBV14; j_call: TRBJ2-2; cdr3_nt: TGTGCCAGCAGCCCCCAGACAGCCGCCGGGGAGCTGTTTTTT; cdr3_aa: CASSPQTAAGELFF
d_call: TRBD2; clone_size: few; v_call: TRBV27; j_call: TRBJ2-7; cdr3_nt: TGTGCCAGCAAATGGGGGGGTACGCCCTACGAGCAGTACTTC; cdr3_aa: CASKWGGTPYEQYF
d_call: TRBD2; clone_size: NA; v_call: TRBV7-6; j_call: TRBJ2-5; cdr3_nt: TGTGCCAGCAGCCGCCATGGACTAGCGGAGACTAACCAAGAGACCCAGTACTTC; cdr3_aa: CASSRHGLAETNQETQYF
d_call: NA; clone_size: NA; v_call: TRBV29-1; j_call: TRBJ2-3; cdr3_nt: TGCAGCGTTGAATCCACAGAAGGGGGCACAGATACGCAGTATTTT; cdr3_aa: CSVESTEGGTDTQYF
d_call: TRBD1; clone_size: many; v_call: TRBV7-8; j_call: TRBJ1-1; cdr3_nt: TGTGCCAGCAGCCTGGGGTCAGGGGGGCTGGGGAACACTGAAGCTTTCTTT; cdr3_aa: CASSLGSGGLGNTEAFF
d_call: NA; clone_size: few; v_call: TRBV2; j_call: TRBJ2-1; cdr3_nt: TGTGCCAGCACCCTGGAGGAGGTTTACAATGAGCAGTTCTTC; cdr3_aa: CASTLEEVYNEQFF
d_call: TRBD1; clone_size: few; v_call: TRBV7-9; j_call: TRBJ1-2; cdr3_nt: TGTGCCAGCAGCTTATTACAGGGGGCCGCCACCTTC; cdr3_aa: CASSLLQGAATF
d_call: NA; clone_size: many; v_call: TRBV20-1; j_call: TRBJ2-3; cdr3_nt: TGCAGTGCTAATTCGGCGGGTACTACAGATACGCAGTATTTT; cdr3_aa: CSANSAGTTDTQYF
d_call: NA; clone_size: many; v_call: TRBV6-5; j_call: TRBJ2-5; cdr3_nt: TGTGCCAGCAGTTCCCAATGGTCTTCGGCGGAGACCCAGTACTTC; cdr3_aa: CASSSQWSSAETQYF
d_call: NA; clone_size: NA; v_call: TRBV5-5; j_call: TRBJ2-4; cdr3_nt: TGTGCCAGCAGCTTGGTCCAGGCTCAGTACTTC; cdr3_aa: CASSLVQAQYF
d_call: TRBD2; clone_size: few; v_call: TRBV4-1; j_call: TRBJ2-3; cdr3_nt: TGCGCCAGCAGCCCTGAGCTAGCGGGGTTCACAGATACGCAGTATTTT; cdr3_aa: CASSPELAGFTDTQYF
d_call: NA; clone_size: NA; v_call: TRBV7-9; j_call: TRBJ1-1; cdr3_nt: TGTGCCAGCAGCCTTATCATACAGATAGTGAACACTGAAGCTTTCTTT; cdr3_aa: CASSLIIQIVNTEAFF
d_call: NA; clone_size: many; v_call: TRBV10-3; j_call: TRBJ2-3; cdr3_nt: TGTGCCATCAGCTCGGGGGATACGCAGTATTTT; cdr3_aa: CAISSGDTQYF
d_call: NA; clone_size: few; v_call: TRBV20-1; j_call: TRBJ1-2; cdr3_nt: TGCAGTGCTCCAGGGGCGGGGGTTCTCTATGGCTACACCTTC; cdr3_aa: CSAPGAGVLYGYTF
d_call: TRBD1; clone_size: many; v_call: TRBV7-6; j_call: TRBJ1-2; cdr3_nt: TGTGCCAGCAGCTTAGGACAGGGTTTTAGCTACACCTTC; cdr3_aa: CASSLGQGFSYTF
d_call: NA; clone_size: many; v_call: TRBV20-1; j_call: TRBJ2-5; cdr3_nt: TGCAGTGCTAGAGGTGAACTCCAAGAGACCCAGTACTTC; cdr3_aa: CSARGELQETQYF
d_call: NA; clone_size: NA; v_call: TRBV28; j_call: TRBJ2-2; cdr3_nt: TGTGCCAGCAGAGGGAACACCGGGGAGCTGTTTTTT; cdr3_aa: CASRGNTGELFF
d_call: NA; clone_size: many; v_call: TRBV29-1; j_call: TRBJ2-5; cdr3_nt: TGCAGCGTGAGGGGGGGCCCAGAGACCCAGTACTTC; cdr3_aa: CSVRGGPETQYF
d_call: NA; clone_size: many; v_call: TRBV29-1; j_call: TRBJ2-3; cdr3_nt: TGCAGCATCCGGACCTCGCATCTCACAGATACGCAGTATTTT; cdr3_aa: CSIRTSHLTDTQYF
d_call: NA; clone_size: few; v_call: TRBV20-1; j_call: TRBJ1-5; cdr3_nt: TGCAGTGCTAGTCAGCCGACATTGGGCAATCAGCCCCAGCATTTT; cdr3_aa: CSASQPTLGNQPQHF
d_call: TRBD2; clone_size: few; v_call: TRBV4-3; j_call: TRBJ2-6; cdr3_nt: TGCGCCAGCAGCCAACCGGGACTAGCGGGGGCTGGGGCCAACGTCCTGACTTTC; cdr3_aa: CASSQPGLAGAGANVLTF
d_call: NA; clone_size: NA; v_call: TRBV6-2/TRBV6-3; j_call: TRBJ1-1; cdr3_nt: TGTGCCAGCAGTTACTCGGTTGGAGACGGGAACACTGAAGCTTTCTTT; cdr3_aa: CASSYSVGDGNTEAFF
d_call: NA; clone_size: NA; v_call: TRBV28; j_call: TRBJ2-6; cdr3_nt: TGTGCCAGCAGTCCCGAACGTATTAGCTCAGGGGCCAACGTCCTGACTTTC; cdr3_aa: CASSPERISSGANVLTF
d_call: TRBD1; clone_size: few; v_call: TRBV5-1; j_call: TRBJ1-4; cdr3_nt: TGCGCCAGCAGTATGGGGACAGCGGATGAAAAACTGTTTTTT; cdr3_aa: CASSMGTADEKLFF
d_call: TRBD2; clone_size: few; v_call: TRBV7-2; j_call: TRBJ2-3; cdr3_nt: TGTGCCAGCAGCTTAGTTTCACTAGCGGGGGGGCACGATACGCAGTATTTT; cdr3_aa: CASSLVSLAGGHDTQYF
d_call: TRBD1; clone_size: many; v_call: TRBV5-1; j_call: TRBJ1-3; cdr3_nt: TGCGCCAGCAGAGACAGGGCTGGAAACACCATATATTTT; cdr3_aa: CASRDRAGNTIYF
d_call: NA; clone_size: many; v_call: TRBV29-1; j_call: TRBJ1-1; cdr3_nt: TGCAGCGTTGAGACCCGGCAAACCCCTCTCGGAGCTTTCTTT; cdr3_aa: CSVETRQTPLGAFF
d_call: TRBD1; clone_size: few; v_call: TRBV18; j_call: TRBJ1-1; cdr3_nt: TGTGCCAGCTCACAACTAGACAGGGGCACTGAAGCTTTCTTT; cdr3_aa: CASSQLDRGTEAFF
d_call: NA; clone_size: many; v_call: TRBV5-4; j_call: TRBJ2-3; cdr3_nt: TGTGCCAGCAACCCGTGGGGGCCAGATACGCAGTATTTT; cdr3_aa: CASNPWGPDTQYF
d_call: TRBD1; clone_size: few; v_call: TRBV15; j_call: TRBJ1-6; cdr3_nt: TGTGCCACCAGCGTTGACAGGGATTACTCACCCCTCCACTTT; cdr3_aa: CATSVDRDYSPLHF
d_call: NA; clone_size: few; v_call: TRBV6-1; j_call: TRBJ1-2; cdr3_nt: TGTGCCAGCAGTGAAGGTTTGCCAACTAGGAGCGCCTTC; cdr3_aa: CASSEGLPTRSAF
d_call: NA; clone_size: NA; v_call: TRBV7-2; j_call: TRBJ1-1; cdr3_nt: TGTGCCAGCAGCCACGGGGGACATCGGAACACTGAAGCTTTCTTT; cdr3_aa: CASSHGGHRNTEAFF
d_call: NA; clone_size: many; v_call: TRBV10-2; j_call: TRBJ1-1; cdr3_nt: TGCGCCAGCAGTGACCCAGGAACAAACACTGAAGCTTTCTTT; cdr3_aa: CASSDPGTNTEAFF
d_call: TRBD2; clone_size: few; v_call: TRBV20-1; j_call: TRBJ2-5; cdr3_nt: TGCAGTGCTATCCTAGCGGGGGTCGTTGGGGGAGAGACCCAGTACTTC; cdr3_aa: CSAILAGVVGGETQYF
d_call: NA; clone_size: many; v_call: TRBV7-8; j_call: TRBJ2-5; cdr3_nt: TGTGCCAGCAGACCCTTCCGGGCTGGGGAGACCCAGTACTTC; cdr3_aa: CASRPFRAGETQYF
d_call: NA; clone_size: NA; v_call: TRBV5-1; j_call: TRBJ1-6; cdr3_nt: TGCGCCAGCAGCTTGGCCGAAGCCCAGGGGAATTCACCCCTCCACTTT; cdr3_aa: CASSLAEAQGNSPLHF
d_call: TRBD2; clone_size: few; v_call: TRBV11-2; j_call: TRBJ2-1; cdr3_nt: TGTGCCAGCAGCTCGCCAGCGGGGGGGCCGGGTGAGCAGTTCTTC; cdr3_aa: CASSSPAGGPGEQFF
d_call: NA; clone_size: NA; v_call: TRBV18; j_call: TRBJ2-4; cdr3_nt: TGTGCCAGCTCACCCTCGGGCGGGGACATTCAGTACTTC; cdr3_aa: CASSPSGGDIQYF
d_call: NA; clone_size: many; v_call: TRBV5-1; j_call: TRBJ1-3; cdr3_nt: TGCGCCAGCAGCACGGGACACGCAGAGGTCACTGGAAACACCATATATTTT; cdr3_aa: CASSTGHAEVTGNTIYF
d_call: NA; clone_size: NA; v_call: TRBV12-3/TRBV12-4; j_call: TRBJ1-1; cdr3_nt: TGTGCCAGCAGCAGCGGGACACCGATGGCAGCTTTCTTT; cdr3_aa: CASSSGTPMAAFF
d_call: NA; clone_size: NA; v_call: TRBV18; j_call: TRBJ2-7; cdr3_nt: TGTGCCAGCTCACCAACGGAACGGTACGAGCAGTACTTC; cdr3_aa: CASSPTERYEQYF
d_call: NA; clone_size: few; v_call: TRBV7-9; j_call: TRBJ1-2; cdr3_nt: TGTGCCAGCGTCCGGGGATTCGATGGCTACACCTTC; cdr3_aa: CASVRGFDGYTF
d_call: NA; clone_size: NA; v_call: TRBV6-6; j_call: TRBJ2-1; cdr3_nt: TGTGCCAGCAGTTACTCTCCTGAGCAGTTCTTC; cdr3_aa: CASSYSPEQFF
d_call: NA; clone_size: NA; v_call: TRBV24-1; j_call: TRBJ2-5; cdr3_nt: TGTGCCACCAGTGTTACATACCTTGGTGGCGAGACCCAGTACTTC; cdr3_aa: CATSVTYLGGETQYF
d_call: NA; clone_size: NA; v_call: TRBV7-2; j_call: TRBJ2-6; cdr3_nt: TGTGCCAGCAGCTCAAGGGACTCTGGGGCCAACGTCCTGACTTTC; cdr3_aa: CASSSRDSGANVLTF
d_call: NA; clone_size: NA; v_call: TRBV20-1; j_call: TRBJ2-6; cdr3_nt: TGCAGTGCTCTCGAACTGTCTGGGGCCAACGTCCTGACTTTC; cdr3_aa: CSALELSGANVLTF
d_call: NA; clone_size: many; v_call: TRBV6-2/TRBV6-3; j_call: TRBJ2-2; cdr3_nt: TGTGCCAGCAGTAATCCCGGGGAGCTGTTTTTT; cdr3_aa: CASSNPGELFF
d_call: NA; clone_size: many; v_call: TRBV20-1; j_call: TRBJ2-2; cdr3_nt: TGCAGTGCTAGTCCGCGGCTGGCGAGGGGGGAGCTGTTTTTT; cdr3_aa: CSASPRLARGELFF
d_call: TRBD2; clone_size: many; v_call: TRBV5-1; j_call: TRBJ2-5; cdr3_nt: TGCGCCAGCAGCTTGGATAGCGGGGGGTCAGAGACCCAGTACTTC; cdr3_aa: CASSLDSGGSETQYF
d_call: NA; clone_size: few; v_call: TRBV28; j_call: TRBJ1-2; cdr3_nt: TGTGCCAGCACAGACTCAGGACTAGCTAACTATGGCTACACCTTC; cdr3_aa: CASTDSGLANYGYTF
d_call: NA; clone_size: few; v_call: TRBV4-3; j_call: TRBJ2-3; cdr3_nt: TGCGCCAGCAGCCAAGATCGGGGAGCGCTGGATACGCAGTATTTT; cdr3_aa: CASSQDRGALDTQYF
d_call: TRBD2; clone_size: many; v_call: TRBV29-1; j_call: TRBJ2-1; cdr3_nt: TGCAGCGTTGAAGATGAACTAGCGGGGGGGATTGACTACAATGAGCAGTTCTTC; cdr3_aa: CSVEDELAGGIDYNEQFF
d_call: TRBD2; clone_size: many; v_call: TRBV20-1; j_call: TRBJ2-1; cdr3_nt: TGCAGTGCTCGAGGTTACCGACTAGCGGGGGACGCTGAGCAGTTCTTC; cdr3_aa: CSARGYRLAGDAEQFF
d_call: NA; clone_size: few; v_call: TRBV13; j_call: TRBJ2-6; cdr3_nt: TGTGCCAGCCTGGGGACTCTCTCTGGGGCCAACGTCCTGACTTTC; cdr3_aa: CASLGTLSGANVLTF